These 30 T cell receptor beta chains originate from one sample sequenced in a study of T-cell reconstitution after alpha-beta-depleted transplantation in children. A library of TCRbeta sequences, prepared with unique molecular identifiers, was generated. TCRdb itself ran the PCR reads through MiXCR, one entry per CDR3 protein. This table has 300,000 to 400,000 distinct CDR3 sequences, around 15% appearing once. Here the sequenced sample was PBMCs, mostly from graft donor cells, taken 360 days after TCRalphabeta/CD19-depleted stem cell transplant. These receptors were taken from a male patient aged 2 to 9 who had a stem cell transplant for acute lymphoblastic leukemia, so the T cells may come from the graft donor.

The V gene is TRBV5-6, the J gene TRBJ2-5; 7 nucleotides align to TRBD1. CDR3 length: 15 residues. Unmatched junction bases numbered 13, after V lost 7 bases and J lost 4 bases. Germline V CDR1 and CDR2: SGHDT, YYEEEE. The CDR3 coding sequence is TGTGCCAGCTTTATCCTCGGACAGGCCGGAGAGACCCAGTACTTC. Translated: CASFILGQAGETQYF. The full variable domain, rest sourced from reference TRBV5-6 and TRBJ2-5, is DAGVTQSPTHLIKTRGQQVTLRCSPKSGHDTVSWYQQALGQGPQFIFQYYEEEERQRGNFPDRFSGHQFPNYSSELNVNALLLGDSALYLCASFILGQAGETQYFGPGTRLLVL.

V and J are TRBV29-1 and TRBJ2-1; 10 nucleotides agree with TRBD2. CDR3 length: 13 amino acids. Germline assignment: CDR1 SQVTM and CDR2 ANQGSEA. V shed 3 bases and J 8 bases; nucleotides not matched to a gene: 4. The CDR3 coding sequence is TGCAGCGTTGAGGGACTAGCGATTCATGAGCAGTTCTTC. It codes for CSVEGLAIHEQFF.

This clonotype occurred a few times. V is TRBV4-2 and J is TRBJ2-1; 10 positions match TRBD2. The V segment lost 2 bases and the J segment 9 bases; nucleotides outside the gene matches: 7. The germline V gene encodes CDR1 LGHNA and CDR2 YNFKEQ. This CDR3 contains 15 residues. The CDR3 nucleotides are TGTGCCAGCAGCCAACCACTCGGACTAGCGGCTGAGCAGTTCTTC. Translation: CASSQPLGLAAEQFF.

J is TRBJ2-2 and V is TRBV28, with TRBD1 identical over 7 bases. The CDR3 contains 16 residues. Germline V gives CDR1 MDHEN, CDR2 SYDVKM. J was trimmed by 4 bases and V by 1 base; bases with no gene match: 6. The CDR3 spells CASSLFRGWVTGELFF. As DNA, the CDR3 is TGTGCCAGCAGTTTATTCAGGGGGTGGGTCACCGGGGAGCTGTTTTTT.

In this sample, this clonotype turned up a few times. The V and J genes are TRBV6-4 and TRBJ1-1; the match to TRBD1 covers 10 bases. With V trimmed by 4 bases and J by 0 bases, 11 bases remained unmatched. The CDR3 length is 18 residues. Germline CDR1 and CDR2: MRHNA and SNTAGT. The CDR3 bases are TGTGCCAGCAGTGGCCCCCCGGGACAGGGGCCGATGAACACTGAAGCTTTCTTT. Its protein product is CASSGPPGQGPMNTEAFF.

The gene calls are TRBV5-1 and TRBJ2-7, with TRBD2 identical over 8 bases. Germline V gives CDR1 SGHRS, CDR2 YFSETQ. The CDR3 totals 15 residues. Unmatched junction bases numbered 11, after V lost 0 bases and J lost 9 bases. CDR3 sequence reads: CASSLAGRAQRRQYF. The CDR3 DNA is TGCGCCAGCAGCTTGGCCGGGAGGGCCCAACGAAGGCAGTACTTC.

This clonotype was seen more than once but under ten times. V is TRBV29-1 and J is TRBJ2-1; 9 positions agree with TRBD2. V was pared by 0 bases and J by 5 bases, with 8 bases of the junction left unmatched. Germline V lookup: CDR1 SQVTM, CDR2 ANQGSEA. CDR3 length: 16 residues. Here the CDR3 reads CSVEDFTSGRHNEQFF. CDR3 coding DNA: TGCAGCGTTGAAGATTTTACTAGCGGGCGACACAATGAGCAGTTCTTC.

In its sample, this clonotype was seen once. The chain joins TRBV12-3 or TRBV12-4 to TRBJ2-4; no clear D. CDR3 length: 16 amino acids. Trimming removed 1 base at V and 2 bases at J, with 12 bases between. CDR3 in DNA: TGTGCCAGCAGTTTAGATTCGGTACAGTCCAAAAACATTCAGTACTTC. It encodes CASSLDSVQSKNIQYF.

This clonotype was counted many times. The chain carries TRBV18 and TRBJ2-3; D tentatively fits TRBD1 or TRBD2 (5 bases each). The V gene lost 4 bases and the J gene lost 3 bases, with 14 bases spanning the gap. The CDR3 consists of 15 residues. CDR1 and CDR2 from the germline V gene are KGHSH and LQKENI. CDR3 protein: CASSHGRELTDTQYF. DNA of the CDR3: TGTGCCAGCTCACACGGCAGGGAGCTGACAGATACGCAGTATTTT.

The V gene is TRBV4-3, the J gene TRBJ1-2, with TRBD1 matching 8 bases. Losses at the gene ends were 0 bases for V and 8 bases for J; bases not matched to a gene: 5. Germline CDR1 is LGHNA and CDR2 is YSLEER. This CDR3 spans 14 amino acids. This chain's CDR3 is CASSQEDRVEGYTF. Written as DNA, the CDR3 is TGCGCCAGCAGCCAAGAGGACAGGGTTGAAGGCTACACCTTC.

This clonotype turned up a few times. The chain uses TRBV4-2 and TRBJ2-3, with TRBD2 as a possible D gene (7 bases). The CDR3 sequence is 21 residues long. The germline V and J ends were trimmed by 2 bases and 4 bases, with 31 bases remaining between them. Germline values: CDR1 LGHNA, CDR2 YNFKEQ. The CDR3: CASSQKGRGALLTARADTQYF. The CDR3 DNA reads TGTGCCAGCAGCCAAAAGGGGAGGGGGGCCCTCCTAACAGCTCGCGCAGATACGCAGTATTTT.

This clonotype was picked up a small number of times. CDR3: CASSPPWHF. CDR3 bases: TGCGCCAGCAGCCCACCCTGGCATTTT. The V call is TRBV5-1, the J call TRBJ1-5; the D is unclear. This CDR3 spans 9 amino acids. V dropped 4 bases and J dropped 15 bases, with 8 bases sitting between them. Germline V gives CDR1 SGHRS, CDR2 YFSETQ.

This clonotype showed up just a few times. The CDR3 sequence: CSVRGEGSGILTGELFF. In DNA, the CDR3 is TGCAGCGTCCGGGGGGAGGGTAGCGGGATTTTAACCGGGGAGCTGTTTTTT. V and J are TRBV29-1 and TRBJ2-2; 8 nucleotides line up with TRBD2. Unmatched junction bases numbered 17, after V lost 6 bases and J lost 5 bases. Germline assignment: CDR1 SQVTM and CDR2 ANQGSEA. This CDR3 spans 17 amino acids.

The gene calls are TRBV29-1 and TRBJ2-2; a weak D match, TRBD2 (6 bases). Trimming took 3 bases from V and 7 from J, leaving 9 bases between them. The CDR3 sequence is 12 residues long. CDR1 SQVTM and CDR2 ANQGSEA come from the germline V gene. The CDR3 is CSVEPAGGELFF. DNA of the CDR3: TGCAGCGTTGAGCCAGCGGGCGGGGAGCTGTTTTTT.

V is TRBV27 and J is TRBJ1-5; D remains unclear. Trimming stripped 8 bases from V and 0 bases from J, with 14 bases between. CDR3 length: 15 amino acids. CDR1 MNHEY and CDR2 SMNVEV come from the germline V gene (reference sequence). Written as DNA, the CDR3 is TGTGCCAGCTCCCTGGCAGCTAATAGCAATCAGCCCCAGCATTTT. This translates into CASSLAANSNQPQHF.

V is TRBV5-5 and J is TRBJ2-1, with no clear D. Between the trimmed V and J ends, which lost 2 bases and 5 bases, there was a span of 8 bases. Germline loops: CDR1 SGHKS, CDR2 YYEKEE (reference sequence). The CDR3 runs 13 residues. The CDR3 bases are TGTGCCAGCAGCTTCGTGGCGGACAATGAGCAGTTCTTC. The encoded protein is CASSFVADNEQFF.

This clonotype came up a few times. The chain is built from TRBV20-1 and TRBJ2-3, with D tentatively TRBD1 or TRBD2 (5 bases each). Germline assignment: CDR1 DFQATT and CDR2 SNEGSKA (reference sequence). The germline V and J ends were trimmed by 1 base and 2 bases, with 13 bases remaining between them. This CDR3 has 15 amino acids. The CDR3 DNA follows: TGCAGTGCTAGAGCTGGGTGGGGGTTCACAGATACGCAGTATTTT. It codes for CSARAGWGFTDTQYF.

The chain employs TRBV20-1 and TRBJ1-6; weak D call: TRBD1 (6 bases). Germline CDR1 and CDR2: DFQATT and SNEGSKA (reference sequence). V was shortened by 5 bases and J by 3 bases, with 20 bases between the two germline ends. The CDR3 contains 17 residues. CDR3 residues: CSARQVPDLDYNSPLHF. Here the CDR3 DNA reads TGCAGTGCTCGACAGGTACCGGACTTGGACTATAATTCACCCCTCCACTTT.

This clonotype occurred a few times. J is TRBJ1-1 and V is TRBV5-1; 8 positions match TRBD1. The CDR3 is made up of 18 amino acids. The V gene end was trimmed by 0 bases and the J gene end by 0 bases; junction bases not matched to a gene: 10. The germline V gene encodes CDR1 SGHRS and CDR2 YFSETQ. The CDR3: CASSLVPISTGVNTEAFF. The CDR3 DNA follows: TGCGCCAGCAGCTTGGTCCCCATCTCGACAGGGGTGAACACTGAAGCTTTCTTT.

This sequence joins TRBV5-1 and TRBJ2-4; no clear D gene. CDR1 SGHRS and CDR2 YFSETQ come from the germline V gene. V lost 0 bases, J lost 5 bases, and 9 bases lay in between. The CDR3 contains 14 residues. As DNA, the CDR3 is TGCGCCAGCAGCTTGGGCCCGGCCCAAAACATTCAGTACTTC. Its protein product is CASSLGPAQNIQYF.

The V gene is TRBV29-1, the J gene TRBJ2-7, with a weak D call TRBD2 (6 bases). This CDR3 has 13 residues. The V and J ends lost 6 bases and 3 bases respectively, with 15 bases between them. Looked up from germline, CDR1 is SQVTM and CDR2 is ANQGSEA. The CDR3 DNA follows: TGCAGCGTCGGCGGGGACTGGTACTACGAGCAGTACTTC. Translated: CSVGGDWYYEQYF.

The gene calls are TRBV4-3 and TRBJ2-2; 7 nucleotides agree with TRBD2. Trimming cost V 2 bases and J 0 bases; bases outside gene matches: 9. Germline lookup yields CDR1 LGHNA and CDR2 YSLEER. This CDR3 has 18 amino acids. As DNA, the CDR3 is TGCGCCAGCAGCCAAACGGCAACGGGAGGCGCGAACACCGGGGAGCTGTTTTTT. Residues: CASSQTATGGANTGELFF.

The CDR3 protein is CASSFGLVEQYF. The CDR3 DNA follows: TGTGCCAGCAGTTTCGGACTGGTCGAGCAGTACTTC. V gene TRBV12-3 or TRBV12-4 combines with J gene TRBJ2-7; tentative D call: TRBD2 (5 bases). Deletions cut 3 bases from V and 6 bases from J, with 9 bases between. This CDR3 is 12 amino acids long.

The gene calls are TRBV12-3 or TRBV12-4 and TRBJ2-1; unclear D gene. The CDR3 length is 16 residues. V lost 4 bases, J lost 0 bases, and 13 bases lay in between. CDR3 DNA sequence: TGTGCCAGCAGTTCCACCGCCGCAAGCTCCTACAATGAGCAGTTCTTC. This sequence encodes CASSSTAASSYNEQFF.

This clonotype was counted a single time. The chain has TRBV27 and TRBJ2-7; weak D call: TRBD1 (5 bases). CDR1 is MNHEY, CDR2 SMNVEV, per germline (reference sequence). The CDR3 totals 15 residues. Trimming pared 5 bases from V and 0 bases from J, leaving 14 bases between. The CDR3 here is CASSMVGALSYEQYF. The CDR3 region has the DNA TGTGCCAGCAGTATGGTAGGGGCCCTCTCCTACGAGCAGTACTTC.

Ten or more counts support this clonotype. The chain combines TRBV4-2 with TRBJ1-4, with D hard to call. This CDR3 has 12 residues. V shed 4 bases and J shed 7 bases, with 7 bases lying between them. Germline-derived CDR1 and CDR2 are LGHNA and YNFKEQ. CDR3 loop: CASSPYGEKLFF. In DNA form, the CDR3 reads TGTGCCAGCAGCCCATACGGTGAAAAACTGTTTTTT.

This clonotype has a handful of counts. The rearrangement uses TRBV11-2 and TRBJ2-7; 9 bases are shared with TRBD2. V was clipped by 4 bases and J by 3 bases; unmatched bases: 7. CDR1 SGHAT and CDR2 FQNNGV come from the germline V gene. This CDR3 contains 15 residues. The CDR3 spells CASSSLAGSVYEQYF. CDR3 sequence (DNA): TGTGCCAGCAGCTCCCTAGCGGGATCGGTCTACGAGCAGTACTTC.

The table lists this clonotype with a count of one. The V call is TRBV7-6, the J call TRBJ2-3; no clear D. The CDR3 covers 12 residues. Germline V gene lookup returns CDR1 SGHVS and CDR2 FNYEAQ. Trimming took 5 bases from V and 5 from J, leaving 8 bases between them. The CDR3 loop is CASSRRQDTQYF. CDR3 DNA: TGTGCCAGCAGCCGACGGCAAGATACGCAGTATTTT.

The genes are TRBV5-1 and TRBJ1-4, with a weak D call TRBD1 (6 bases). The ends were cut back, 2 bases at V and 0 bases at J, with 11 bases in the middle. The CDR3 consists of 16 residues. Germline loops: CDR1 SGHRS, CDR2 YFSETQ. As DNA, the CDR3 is TGCGCCAGCAGCTTCAGGGGCTATTCAACTAATGAAAAACTGTTTTTT. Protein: CASSFRGYSTNEKLFF.

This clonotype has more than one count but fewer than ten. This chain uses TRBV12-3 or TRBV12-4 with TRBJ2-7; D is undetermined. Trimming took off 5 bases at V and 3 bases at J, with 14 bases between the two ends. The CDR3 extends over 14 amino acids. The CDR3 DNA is TGTGCCAGCAGTCCCCCCGTCGCTTACTACGAGCAGTACTTC. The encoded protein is CASSPPVAYYEQYF.